The rows below give T cell receptor beta chains drawn from one sample of a study of graft-versus-host responses after intestinal transplantation. For these receptors, no antigen is known. TCRdb's copy holds only in-frame clones and misses some; the assay was immunoSEQ multiplex PCR. The sample yields more than 95,000 clones, over 75% seen once. Sequences were derived from unstimulated CD4+ T cells sorted from spleen or lymph node cells, sampled before intestinal transplant. The receptors were sampled from a human donor who received an intestinal transplant. CDR3s leave out the opening cysteine and the closing phenylalanine or tryptophan.

V	J	CDR3
TRBV5-1	TRBJ1-2	ASSLDSYGYT
TRBV5-3	TRBJ1-1	ARGSPCEAF
TRBV7-9	TRBJ2-7	ASSLEKVTGGDSYEQY
TRBV6-5	TRBJ1-5	ASSYVPREEPQH
TRBV6-5	TRBJ1-1	ASSFRGGTEAF
TRBV4-2	TRBJ2-1	ASSQVGSGGSLNEQF
TRBV2	TRBJ1-5	ASIPDPVSNQPQH
TRBV5-4	TRBJ2-1	ASSGGTLGYNEQF
TRBV18	TRBJ2-1	ASSPTGGAAYNEQF
TRBV2	TRBJ2-5	ASKLEGVETQY
TRBV12-5	TRBJ2-7	ASGATGGIDEQY
TRBV18	TRBJ1-2	ASSPETSGYT
TRBV9	TRBJ2-7	ASSVGSGRSYEQY
TRBV11-3	TRBJ1-1	ASSFTGDNEAF
TRBV15	TRBJ2-5	ATSRDWTYGTQY
TRBV6-1	TRBJ1-1	ASSEVEGYTEAF
TRBV28	TRBJ2-7	ASNPGTAAYEQY
TRBV4-2	TRBJ1-1	ASSDLTRGTNTEAF
TRBV6-1	TRBJ2-6	ASSVFRDASSGANVLT
TRBV2	TRBJ2-3	ASSEIGGPSTDTQY
TRBV10-2	TRBJ2-3	ASRLGLPGQDTQY
TRBV5-1	TRBJ1-6	ASSPGPEDSPLH
TRBV5-1	TRBJ2-3	ASSPTLLAGGLDTQY
TRBV7-9	TRBJ1-3	ASSSWGPGSGNTIY
TRBV7-7	TRBJ2-1	ASSPGLGRGDEQF
TRBV5-4	TRBJ2-3	ASSLGGRGTDTQY
TRBV9	TRBJ2-1	ASSVEGGLVNEQF
TRBV6-6	TRBJ2-3	ASSYRGSGRADTQY
TRBV25-1	TRBJ2-5	ASSEYEGRGGTQY
TRBV7-3	TRBJ2-3	ASSLGSWHTDTQY
TRBV2	TRBJ1-4	ASRWGGTNEKLF
TRBV18	TRBJ2-7	ASSPDRDGQY
TRBV5-1	TRBJ2-2	ASSIYRGANTGELF
TRBV7-9	TRBJ2-1	ASSSWPRGDPYNEQF
TRBV15	TRBJ2-1	ATSRDWGGPNEQF
TRBV7-9	TRBJ2-2	ASSLRYTGELF
TRBV6-6	TRBJ2-3	ASSFLSGGRTDTQY
TRBV6-1	TRBJ1-5	ASSAARASNQPQH
TRBV2	TRBJ2-2	ASSEWETSGELF
TRBV7-2	TRBJ2-6	ASSLTASGANVLT
TRBV11-1	TRBJ2-5	ASSTRQGGETQY
TRBV27	TRBJ2-7	ASSLEGTGGYEQY
TRBV11-2	TRBJ2-3	ASSLDPVMDTQY
TRBV18	TRBJ2-5	ASFTRGETQY
TRBV6-1	TRBJ2-3	ASRAGPSTDTQY
TRBV7-9	TRBJ2-5	ASSLSGGAETQY
TRBV5-4	TRBJ1-6	ASSSVTGTANSPLH
TRBV6-5	TRBJ2-7	ASSYSAGAYEQY
TRBV6-5	TRBJ1-4	ASYGTLNEKLF
TRBV7-9	TRBJ1-1	ASSSPTEVNTEAF
TRBV2	TRBJ2-1	ASRGDRVGNNEQF
TRBV5-1	TRBJ1-1	ASSPRQGRNTEAF
TRBV19	TRBJ2-7	ASSSRQGDYEQY
TRBV5-6	TRBJ2-2	ASSPQALNTGELF
TRBV5-1	TRBJ2-6	ASSWSSGANVLT
TRBV4-1	TRBJ2-5	ASSRGQPGLQETQY
TRBV7-6	TRBJ2-5	ASSLERGGQY
TRBV6-1	TRBJ2-2	ASSEQRSRTGELF